Following are 28 T cell receptor beta chains from one sample sequenced in a study of T cells in Graves' hyperthyroidism and ophthalmopathy. TCR beta CDR3 region amplification was performed from RNA transcripts. The HTBI primer set drove a first-round RT-PCR of the TCR CDR3. TCRdb passed the multiplex PCR reads through MiXCR, listing each CDR3 protein once. Of 730,000 or so distinct CDR3 sequences listed, approximately 19% are singletons. Sequenced material: blood. These receptors all come from a woman aged 45-65 years with Graves' hyperthyroidism that later progressed to Graves' ophthalmopathy.

This clonotype was counted many times. The chain has TRBV29-1 and TRBJ2-5, with D perhaps TRBD2 (5 bases). Germline-derived CDR1 and CDR2 are SQVTM and ANQGSEA. The V gene lost 4 bases and the J gene lost 3 bases, with 12 bases spanning the gap. The CDR3 is 13 residues long. The CDR3 sequence is CSVALVGEETQYF. The CDR3 coding sequence is TGCAGCGTTGCGCTTGTCGGGGAAGAGACCCAGTACTTC.

This clonotype was counted only a few times. The chain combines TRBV7-9 with TRBJ1-1, with D tentatively TRBD1 (6 bases). This CDR3 has 14 amino acids. Germline CDR1 SEHNR, CDR2 FQNEAQ (reference sequence). V lost 5 bases, J lost 0 bases, and 10 bases lay in between. CDR3 in amino acids: CASSERQVNTEAFF. CDR3 coding DNA: TGTGCCAGCAGCGAAAGACAGGTGAACACTGAAGCTTTCTTT.

This clonotype came up many times. The CDR3 here is CASSVDPGERRNTEAFF. CDR3 sequence (DNA): TGTGCCAGCAGCGTAGATCCAGGGGAGCGAAGGAACACTGAAGCTTTCTTT. This chain joins TRBV9 and TRBJ1-1; maybe TRBD1 (6 bases). Germline assignment: CDR1 SGDLS and CDR2 YYNGEE. Trimming removed 0 bases from V and 1 base from J, with 16 bases in between. The CDR3 length is 17 residues.

The gene calls are TRBV25-1 and TRBJ2-5; possibly TRBD2 for D (5 bases). Germline V gives CDR1 MGHDK, CDR2 SYGVNS. The CDR3 has 14 amino acids. V lost 0 bases and J lost 4, with 9 bases in between. The CDR3 DNA sequence: TGTGCCAGCAGTGAATATGGCCGGGGAGAGACCCAGTACTTC. Translating it yields CASSEYGRGETQYF.

In this sample, this clonotype turned up many times. The chain carries TRBV28 and TRBJ2-6; D call uncertain. The CDR3 spans 13 residues. Trimming pared 7 bases from V and 1 base from J, leaving 5 bases between. Per the germline V gene, CDR1 is MDHEN and CDR2 is SYDVKM. Here the CDR3 reads CASNPSGANVLTF. The CDR3 region has the DNA TGTGCCAGCAACCCGTCTGGGGCCAACGTCCTGACTTTC.

A note on this clonotype: Being one base from a much bigger clone, this may be a read error. V usage is TRBV5-6 and J usage is TRBJ2-5; D ambiguous. The CDR3 is 13 residues long. Germline V CDR1 and CDR2: SGHDT, YYEEEE. V lost 4 bases to trimming and J lost 7 bases, with 14 bases between them. DNA for the CDR3: TGTGCCAGCAGCCTACACCCCGTGGGGACCCAGTACTTC. This sequence encodes CASSLHPVGTQYF.

The count of this clonotype is one. V and J are TRBV3-1 and TRBJ2-2; a weak D match, TRBD1 (6 bases). The CDR3 is made up of 16 amino acids. V lost 2 bases, J lost 0 bases, and 10 bases lay in between. Germline V lookup: CDR1 LGHDT, CDR2 YNNKEL (reference sequence). The CDR3 spells CASSQHGQSNTGELFF. CDR3 DNA sequence: TGTGCCAGCAGCCAACACGGACAGTCGAACACCGGGGAGCTGTTTTTT.

This clonotype has only a few counts. The J gene is TRBJ1-4, the V gene TRBV29-1; D ambiguous. The ends were cut back, 7 bases at V and 8 bases at J, with 17 bases in the middle. CDR1 and CDR2 from the germline V gene are SQVTM and ANQGSEA. This CDR3 has 13 amino acids. The CDR3 region is CSAPDIGEEKLFF. The CDR3 DNA reads TGCAGCGCTCCAGACATTGGAGAGGAAAAACTGTTTTTT. The variable domain in full, completed from reference TRBV29-1 and TRBJ1-4, reads SAVISQKPSRDICQRGTSLTIQCQVDSQVTMMFWYRQQPGQSLTLIATANQGSEATYESGFVIDKFPISRPNLTFSTLTVSNMSPEDSSIYLCSAPDIGEEKLFFGSGTQLSVL.

The J gene is TRBJ1-2, the V gene TRBV5-6; D perhaps matches TRBD1 (6 bases). Germline CDR1 is SGHDT and CDR2 is YYEEEE. V was pared by 1 base and J by 3 bases, with 13 bases between. The CDR3 length is 15 residues. CDR3 nucleotides: TGTGCCAGCAGCTTGATACAGGGCGCTTACTATGGCTACACCTTC. This encodes CASSLIQGAYYGYTF.

The chain has TRBV6-6 and TRBJ2-3; perhaps TRBD2 as D (5 bases). V dropped 2 bases and J dropped 0 bases, with 9 bases sitting between them. Germline V gene lookup returns CDR1 MNHNY and CDR2 SVGAGI (reference sequence). This CDR3 comprises 15 residues. The CDR3 here is CASSYGSGSTDTQYF. CDR3 DNA: TGTGCCAGCAGTTACGGGAGCGGAAGCACAGATACGCAGTATTTT.

The chain couples TRBV29-1 to TRBJ1-2; a weak D match, TRBD1 (5 bases). V was clipped by 4 bases and J by 6 bases, with 21 bases between them. Germline V gene sequence: CDR1 SQVTM, CDR2 ANQGSEA. This CDR3 has 15 amino acids. CDR3 in DNA: TGCAGCGTTGCAATTAGACCAGTCCAAGGGGATGGCTACACCTTC. It translates to CSVAIRPVQGDGYTF.

This clonotype was seen only a few times. The rearrangement links TRBV7-9 to TRBJ2-7; no clear D gene. CDR1 is SEHNR, CDR2 FQNEAQ, per germline (reference sequence). The CDR3 has 13 residues. V was pared by 0 bases and J by 6 bases, with 9 bases between. Here the CDR3 reads CASSLASQPEQYF. CDR3 DNA sequence: TGTGCCAGCAGCTTAGCGTCACAGCCCGAGCAGTACTTC.

This clonotype occurred many times. The chain couples TRBV3-1 to TRBJ2-1; possible D gene TRBD2, 6 bases. The V gene's germline CDR1 is LGHDT and CDR2 YNNKEL (reference sequence). This CDR3 contains 16 residues. Trimming left V 1 base short and J 3 bases short, with 13 bases between. The CDR3 loop is CASSQAASAIYNEQFF. The CDR3 DNA is TGTGCCAGCAGCCAAGCGGCTAGCGCGATCTACAATGAGCAGTTCTTC.

A word on this clonotype: A much larger clone differs by one base, so this may be a read error. In DNA, the CDR3 is TGTGCCAGCAGCTCGGTAGGTTTTGGCTACTCTGGGGCCAACGTCCTGACTTTC. This gives the protein CASSSVGFGYSGANVLTF. V and J are TRBV5-8 and TRBJ2-6, with no clear D. Germline lookup yields CDR1 SGHTS and CDR2 YDEGEE. The CDR3 contains 18 residues. V was trimmed by 3 bases and J by 0 bases, leaving 16 bases between them. Looking up the rest from reference TRBV5-8 and TRBJ2-6 gives the full variable domain: EAGVTQSPTHLIKTRGQQATLRCSPISGHTSVYWYQQALGLGLQFLLWYDEGEERNRGNFPPRFSGRQFPNYSSELNVNALELEDSALYLCASSSVGFGYSGANVLTFGAGSRLTVL.

In DNA form, the CDR3 reads TGCGCCAGCAGCCCAATACAGCGGGGGGAATACTACGAGCAGTACTTC. As protein: CASSPIQRGEYYEQYF. The chain is built from TRBV4-1 and TRBJ2-7; 9 bases are shared with TRBD2. In germline, CDR1 is MGHRA, CDR2 YSYEKL. V lost 4 bases and J lost 3; bases outside the gene matches: 10. CDR3 size: 16 residues.

For the CDR3, the DNA is TGTGCCAGCAGATACCGGGACAGGGTGCACTACAATGAGCAGTTCTTC. Its translation: CASRYRDRVHYNEQFF. The chain has TRBV6-5 and TRBJ2-1; 9 positions agree with TRBD1. The CDR3 length is 16 residues. Per germline, CDR1 MNHEY and CDR2 SVGAGI. Trimming removed 6 bases from V and 3 bases from J; junction bases left unmatched: 9.

J is TRBJ1-2 and V is TRBV19, with D perhaps matching TRBD1 (6 bases). Trimming pared 5 bases from V and 0 bases from J, leaving 13 bases between. The length of the CDR3 is 15 residues. Germline V gene sequence: CDR1 LNHDA, CDR2 SQIVND (reference sequence). The CDR3 spells CASSSGTPSNYGYTF. As DNA, the CDR3 is TGTGCCAGTAGTTCCGGGACACCTTCTAACTATGGCTACACCTTC.

This clonotype turned up a few times. The V gene is TRBV12-3 or TRBV12-4, the J gene TRBJ2-2; D is possibly TRBD2 (7 bases). The CDR3 totals 15 residues. V was pared by 0 bases and J by 7 bases, with 12 bases between. The CDR3 coding sequence is TGTGCCAGCAGTTTAGCGGGGGGGCAAAGCGGGGAGCTGTTTTTT. This encodes CASSLAGGQSGELFF.

In its sample, this clonotype was seen a few times. The rearrangement joins TRBV19 to TRBJ2-3, with D tentatively TRBD1 or TRBD2 (5 bases each). CDR3 length: 13 residues. Germline loops: CDR1 LNHDA, CDR2 SQIVND (reference sequence). Trimming stripped 7 bases from V and 2 bases from J, with 10 bases between. CDR3 residues: CASNYGTTDTQYF. The CDR3 nucleotides are TGTGCCAGTAATTATGGGACCACAGATACGCAGTATTTT.

This clonotype turned up a few times. The rearrangement joins TRBV9 to TRBJ2-2; 10 bases are shared with TRBD2. The CDR3 is made up of 20 amino acids. J lost 0 bases, V lost 4 bases, and 15 bases had no gene match. CDR1 and CDR2 from the germline V gene are SGDLS and YYNGEE. CDR3 coding DNA: TGTGCCAGCAGCTCCCTTGGGCGGCTAGCGGGGGCAACGAACACCGGGGAGCTGTTTTTT. This codes for CASSSLGRLAGATNTGELFF.

V gene TRBV20-1 combines with J gene TRBJ1-1; tentative D call: TRBD1 (5 bases). The CDR3 spans 15 residues. The germline gives CDR1 DFQATT, CDR2 SNEGSKA (reference sequence). The V and J ends lost 2 bases and 4 bases respectively, with 17 bases between them. DNA for the CDR3: TGCAGTGCTAGAAGGCGGGGGGGGAGGACCACTGAAGCTTTCTTT. Translation gives CSARRRGGRTTEAFF.

The V gene is TRBV11-3, the J gene TRBJ2-5, with D possibly TRBD1 on 8 matching bases. CDR3 length: 15 residues. Germline V gene data show CDR1 as SGHNT and CDR2 as YENEEA. The germline V and J ends were trimmed by 5 bases and 2 bases, with 15 bases remaining between them. In nucleotides, the CDR3 is TGTGCCAGCAGCCCGCGGGGGACAGGACAAGAGACCCAGTACTTC. Translating it yields CASSPRGTGQETQYF. The full variable domain, its missing parts supplied by reference TRBV11-3 and TRBJ2-5, is EAGVVQSPRYKIIEKKQPVAFWCNPISGHNTLYWYLQNLGQGPELLIRYENEEAVDDSQLPKDRFSAERLKGVDSTLKIQPAELGDSAVYLCASSPRGTGQETQYFGPGTRLLVL.

This clonotype was found many times. The J gene is TRBJ1-5, the V gene TRBV5-5, with 9 bases lining up with TRBD1. The length of the CDR3 is 16 residues. V was pared by 1 base and J by 5 bases, with 7 bases of the junction left unmatched. CDR1 and CDR2 from the germline V gene are SGHKS and YYEKEE (reference sequence). CDR3 residues: CASSLTPGQGDQPQHF. The CDR3, as DNA: TGTGCCAGCAGCTTGACTCCGGGACAGGGTGATCAGCCCCAGCATTTT.

This clonotype was seen a handful of times. The chain couples TRBV12-3 or TRBV12-4 to TRBJ2-5; D may correspond to TRBD1 or TRBD2 (6 bases each). The CDR3 length is 14 residues. The V end lost 7 bases, the J end lost 1 base, and 13 bases lay between the germline ends. Here the CDR3 DNA reads TGTGCCAGCACCGGGTGGGGGGCCCAAGAGACCCAGTACTTC. Translating it yields CASTGWGAQETQYF.

This clonotype occurred many times. The chain has TRBV9 and TRBJ2-5; the D call may be TRBD1 or TRBD2 (5 bases each). V was cut by 3 bases and J by 5 bases, with 17 bases left in between. The CDR3 length is 15 residues. CDR1 and CDR2 (germline): SGDLS, YYNGEE. This chain's CDR3 is CASSAPTQEGETQYF. CDR3 in DNA: TGTGCCAGCAGCGCTCCGACTCAAGAGGGGGAGACCCAGTACTTC.

In this sample, this clonotype turned up many times. The rearrangement joins TRBV20-1 to TRBJ1-1; no clear D. The ends were cut back, 5 bases at V and 0 bases at J, with 13 bases in the middle. Germline assignment: CDR1 DFQATT and CDR2 SNEGSKA (reference sequence). This CDR3 spans 14 amino acids. CDR3 region: CSAPETALNTEAFF. The CDR3 DNA follows: TGCAGTGCTCCCGAGACCGCCTTGAACACTGAAGCTTTCTTT.

V and J are TRBV4-2 and TRBJ1-5; TRBD1 is a possible D gene (5 bases). Germline V lookup: CDR1 LGHNA, CDR2 YNFKEQ. The CDR3 consists of 15 residues. Between the trimmed V and J ends, which lost 0 bases and 7 bases, there was a span of 13 bases. The CDR3 protein is CASSQDLREHQPQHF. The CDR3 bases are TGTGCCAGCAGCCAAGATCTCAGGGAACACCAGCCCCAGCATTTT.

This clonotype appeared many times. The chain is built from TRBV7-8 and TRBJ2-3; 7 bases align to TRBD1. CDR1 SGHVS and CDR2 FQNEAQ come from the germline V gene. The CDR3 consists of 16 residues. Trimming removed 1 base from V and 4 bases from J; junction bases left unmatched: 8. The CDR3: CASSLGAQGRPDTQYF. Here the CDR3 DNA reads TGTGCCAGCAGCTTAGGAGCACAGGGGCGTCCAGATACGCAGTATTTT.